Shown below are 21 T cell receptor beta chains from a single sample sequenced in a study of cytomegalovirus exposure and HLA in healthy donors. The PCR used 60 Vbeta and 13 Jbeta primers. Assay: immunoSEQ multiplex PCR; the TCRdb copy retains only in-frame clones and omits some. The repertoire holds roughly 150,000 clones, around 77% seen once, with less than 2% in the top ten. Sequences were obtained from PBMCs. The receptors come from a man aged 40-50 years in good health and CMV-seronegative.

CDR3 region: CASSLMGSRDEQYF. The CDR3 DNA follows: TGTGCCAGCAGCTTAATGGGTAGCAGGGACGAGCAGTACTTC. The chain recombines TRBV7-3 with TRBJ2-7; possible D gene TRBD1, 5 bases. Germline-derived CDR1 and CDR2 are SGHTA and FQGTGA. Trimming took 1 base from V and 5 from J, leaving 12 bases between them. This CDR3 is 14 amino acids long.

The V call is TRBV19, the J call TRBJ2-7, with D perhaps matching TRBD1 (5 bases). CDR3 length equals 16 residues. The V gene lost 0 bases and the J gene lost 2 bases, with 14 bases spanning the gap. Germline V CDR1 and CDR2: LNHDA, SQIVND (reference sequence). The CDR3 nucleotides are TGTGCCAGTAGTATAGATTCGGACACCAGAACCTACGAGCAGTACTTC. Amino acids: CASSIDSDTRTYEQYF.

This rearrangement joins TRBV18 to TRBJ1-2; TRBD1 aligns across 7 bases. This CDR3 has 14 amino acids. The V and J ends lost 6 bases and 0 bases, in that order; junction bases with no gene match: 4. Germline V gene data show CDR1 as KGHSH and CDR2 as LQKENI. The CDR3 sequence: CASSRQGTNYGYTF. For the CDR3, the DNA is TGTGCCAGCTCGCGACAGGGAACTAACTATGGCTACACCTTC.

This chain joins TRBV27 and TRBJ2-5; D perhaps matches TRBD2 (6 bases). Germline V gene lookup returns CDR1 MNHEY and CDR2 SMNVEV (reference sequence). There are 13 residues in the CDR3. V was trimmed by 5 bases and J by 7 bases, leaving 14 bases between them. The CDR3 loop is CASSTDPRGTQYF. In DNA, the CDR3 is TGTGCCAGCAGTACAGATCCGCGGGGGACCCAGTACTTC.

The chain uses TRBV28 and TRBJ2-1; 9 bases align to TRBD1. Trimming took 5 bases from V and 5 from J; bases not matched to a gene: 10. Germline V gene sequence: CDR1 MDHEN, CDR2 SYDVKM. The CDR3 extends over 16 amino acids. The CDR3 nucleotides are TGTGCCAGCAGTCCAGGGGGACAGGGAGAACACAATGAGCAGTTCTTC. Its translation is CASSPGGQGEHNEQFF.

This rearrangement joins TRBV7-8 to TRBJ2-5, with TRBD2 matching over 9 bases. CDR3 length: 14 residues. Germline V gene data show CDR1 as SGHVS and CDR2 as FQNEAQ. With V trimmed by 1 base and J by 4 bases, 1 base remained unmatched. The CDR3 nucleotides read TGTGCCAGCAGCTTAGAACTAGCGGGAGAGACCCAGTACTTC. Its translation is CASSLELAGETQYF.

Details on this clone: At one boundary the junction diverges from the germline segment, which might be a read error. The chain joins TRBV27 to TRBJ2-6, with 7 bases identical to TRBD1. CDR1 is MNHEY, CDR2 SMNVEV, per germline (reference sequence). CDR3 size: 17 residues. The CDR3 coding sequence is TGTGCCAGCAGCCCCTACCTAGGGGGCGCTGGGGCCAACGGCCTGACTTTC. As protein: CASSPYLGGAGANGLTF. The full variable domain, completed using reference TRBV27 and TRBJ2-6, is EAQVTQNPRYLITVTGKKLTVTCSQNMNHEYMSWYRQDPGLGLRQIYYSMNVEVTDKGDVPEGYKVSRKEKRNFPLILESPSPNQTSLYFCASSPYLGGAGANGLTFGAGSRLTVL.

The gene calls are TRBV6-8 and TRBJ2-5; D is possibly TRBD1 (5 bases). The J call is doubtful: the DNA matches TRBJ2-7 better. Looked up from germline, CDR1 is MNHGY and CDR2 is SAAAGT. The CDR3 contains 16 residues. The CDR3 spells CASMSTTGERTYEQYF. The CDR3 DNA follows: TGTGCCAGCATGTCAACCACAGGAGAACGAACCTACGAGCAGTACTTC.

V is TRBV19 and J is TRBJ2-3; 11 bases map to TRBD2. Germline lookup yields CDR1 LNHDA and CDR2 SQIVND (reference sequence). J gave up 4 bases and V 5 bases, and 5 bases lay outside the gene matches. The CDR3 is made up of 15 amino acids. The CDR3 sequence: CASSRTSGSSDTQYF. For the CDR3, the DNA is TGTGCCAGTAGTCGCACTAGCGGGAGTTCAGATACGCAGTATTTT.

CDR3 DNA sequence: TGTGCCAGCAGCCCGACAGGGCGCTACAATGAGCAGTTCTTC. Protein product: CASSPTGRYNEQFF. The gene calls are TRBV5-6 and TRBJ2-1; TRBD1 matches 7 bases. The CDR3 covers 14 residues. The J segment lost 3 bases and the V segment lost 4 bases, leaving 4 bases of the junction unmatched. Germline V gene lookup returns CDR1 SGHDT and CDR2 YYEEEE.

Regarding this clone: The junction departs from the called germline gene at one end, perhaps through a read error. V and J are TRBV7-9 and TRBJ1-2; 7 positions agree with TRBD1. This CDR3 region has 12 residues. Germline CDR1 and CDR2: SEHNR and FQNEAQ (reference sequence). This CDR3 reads CSSSLGTVGYTF. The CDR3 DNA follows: TGTTCCAGCAGCCTAGGGACAGTCGGCTACACCTTC.

The CDR3 protein is CASSYGQGPYNEQFF. In DNA form, the CDR3 reads TGTGCCAGCAGTTACGGCCAGGGGCCGTACAATGAGCAGTTCTTC. The chain employs TRBV6-5 and TRBJ2-1, with D perhaps matching TRBD1 (6 bases). This CDR3 comprises 15 residues. The V and J ends lost 2 bases and 4 bases respectively, with 12 bases between them. Per germline, CDR1 MNHEY and CDR2 SVGAGI.

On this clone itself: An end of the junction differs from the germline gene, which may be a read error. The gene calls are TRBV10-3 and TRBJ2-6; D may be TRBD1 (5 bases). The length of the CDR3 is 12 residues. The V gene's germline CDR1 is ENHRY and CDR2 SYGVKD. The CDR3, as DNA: TGTGCCACCGTCTCTGGGGCCAACGGCCTGACTTTC. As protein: CATVSGANGLTF.

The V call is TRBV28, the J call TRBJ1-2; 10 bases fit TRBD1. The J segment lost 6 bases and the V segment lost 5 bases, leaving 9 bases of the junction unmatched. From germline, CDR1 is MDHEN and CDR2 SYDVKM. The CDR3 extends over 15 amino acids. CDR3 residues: CASSLSGTGEDGYTF. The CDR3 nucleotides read TGTGCCAGCAGTCTATCCGGGACAGGGGAAGATGGCTACACCTTC.

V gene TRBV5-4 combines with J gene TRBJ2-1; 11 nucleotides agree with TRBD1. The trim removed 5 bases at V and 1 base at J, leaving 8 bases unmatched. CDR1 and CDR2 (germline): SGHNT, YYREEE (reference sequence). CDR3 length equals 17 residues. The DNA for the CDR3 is TGTGCCAGCAGTTCCGGGACAGGGGGAGAATCCTACAATGAGCAGTTCTTC. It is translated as CASSSGTGGESYNEQFF.

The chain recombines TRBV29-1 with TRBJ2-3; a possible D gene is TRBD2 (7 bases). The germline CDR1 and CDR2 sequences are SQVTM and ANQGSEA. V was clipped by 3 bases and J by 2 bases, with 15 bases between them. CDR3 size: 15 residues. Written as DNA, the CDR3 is TGCAGCGTTGATTCGGGGAGGGGGGACACAGATACGCAGTATTTT. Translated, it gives CSVDSGRGDTDTQYF.

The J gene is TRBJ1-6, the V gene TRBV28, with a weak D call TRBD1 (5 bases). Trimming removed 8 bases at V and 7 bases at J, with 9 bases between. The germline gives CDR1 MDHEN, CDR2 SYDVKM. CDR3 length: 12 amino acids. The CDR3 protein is CASAGGNSPLHF. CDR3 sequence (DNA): TGTGCCAGCGCTGGGGGGAATTCACCCCTCCACTTT.

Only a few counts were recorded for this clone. The CDR3 DNA reads TGTGCCAGCAGTCTAGGACAGGGGGCCCTCGAGCAGTACTTC. Translating it yields CASSLGQGALEQYF. The genes are TRBV27 and TRBJ2-7; 11 nucleotides line up with TRBD1. The CDR3 has 14 residues. Unmatched junction bases numbered 6, after V lost 5 bases and J lost 6 bases. In germline, CDR1 is MNHEY, CDR2 SMNVEV (reference sequence).

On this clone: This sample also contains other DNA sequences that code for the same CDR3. The CDR3 here is CASSLRTGASYNEQFF. The CDR3 nucleotides are TGTGCCAGCAGCTTAAGGACGGGAGCATCCTACAATGAGCAGTTCTTC. The chain is built from TRBV7-8 and TRBJ2-1, with TRBD2 as a possible D gene (6 bases). The CDR3 runs 16 residues. In germline, CDR1 is SGHVS, CDR2 FQNEAQ. The V end lost 2 bases, the J end lost 1 base, and 12 bases lay between the germline ends.

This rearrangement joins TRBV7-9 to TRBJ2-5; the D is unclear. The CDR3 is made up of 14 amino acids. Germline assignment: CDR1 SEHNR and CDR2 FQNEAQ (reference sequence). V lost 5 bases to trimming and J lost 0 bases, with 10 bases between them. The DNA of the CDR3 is TGTGCCAGCAGCCTAAGGAGAGACCAAGAGACCCAGTACTTC. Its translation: CASSLRRDQETQYF. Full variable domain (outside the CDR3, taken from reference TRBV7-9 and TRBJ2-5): DTGVSQNPRHKITKRGQNVTFRCDPISEHNRLYWYRQTLGQGPEFLTYFQNEAQLEKSRLLSDRFSAERPKGSFSTLEIQRTEQGDSAMYLCASSLRRDQETQYFGPGTRLLVL.

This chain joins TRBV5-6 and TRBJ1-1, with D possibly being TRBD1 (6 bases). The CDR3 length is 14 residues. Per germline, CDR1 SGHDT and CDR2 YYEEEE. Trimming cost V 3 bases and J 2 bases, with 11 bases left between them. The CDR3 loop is CASSSRGLNTEAFF. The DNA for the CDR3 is TGTGCCAGCAGCTCCAGGGGCCTAAACACTGAAGCTTTCTTT.